The clone carrying this TCR beta chain was picked up many times. This sample is part of a study of neurological immune-mediated disorders. TCRdb reanalysed the 5' RACE reads using MiXCR and keeps one entry per CDR3 protein. The data contain more than 70,000 distinct CDR3 sequences, 10% of them singletons. The CDR3 contains 15 residues. Trimming removed 10 bases from V and 6 bases from J; junction bases left unmatched: 12. Germline CDR1 is SGHTA and CDR2 is FQGNSA. The V call is TRBV7-2, the J call TRBJ1-6, with TRBD1 matching over 7 bases. The source material was PBMCs. This TCR was recovered from a man aged 35-49 years in good health. DNA of the CDR3: TGTGCCACCACCGACAGGGCGAATTTTAATTCACCCCTCCACTTT. Translated: CATTDRANFNSPLHF.